Presented here are 28 T cell receptor beta chains from one specimen sequenced in a study of immune evolution from preneoplasia to lung adenocarcinoma. The data were produced by immunoSEQ multiplex PCR, yet TCRdb's version contains in-frame clones alone and is incomplete. The data contain thousands of clones, over 75% of them seen just once; the ten biggest clones take up about 8.3%. Sequenced input: FFPE minimally invasive lung adenocarcinoma tissue. The receptors were sampled from a donor aged 70 or over with lung adenocarcinoma.

The chain joins TRBV30 to TRBJ2-3; 9 bases align to TRBD2. The CDR3 totals 17 residues. The ends lost 2 bases at V and 7 bases at J; junction bases unmatched: 16. Per germline, CDR1 GTSNPN and CDR2 SVGIG (reference sequence). CDR3 region: CAWSLISSGILSNTQYF. For the CDR3, the DNA is TGTGCCTGGAGTCTTATCTCTAGCGGGATTCTTTCAAATACGCAGTATTTT.

The V call is TRBV5-1, the J call TRBJ2-5, with D perhaps given as TRBD1 or TRBD2 (5 bases each). The V end was cut by 0 bases, the J end by 5 bases, with 17 bases between. This CDR3 comprises 16 residues. Germline V gene lookup returns CDR1 SGHRS and CDR2 YFSETQ. This CDR3 reads CASSLGLRAPGETQYF. In DNA, the CDR3 is TGCGCCAGCAGCTTGGGTTTGAGGGCACCAGGGGAGACCCAGTACTTC.

The chain employs TRBV7-2 and TRBJ2-1; possible D gene TRBD1, 5 bases. V was cut by 2 bases and J by 5 bases, with 13 bases left in between. The CDR3 length is 15 residues. Germline CDR1 SGHTA, CDR2 FQGNSA. CDR3 protein: CASSLLAGIDNEQFF. DNA for the CDR3: TGTGCCAGCAGCTTACTGGCAGGGATCGACAATGAGCAGTTCTTC.

The rearrangement links TRBV5-1 to TRBJ1-4; D unresolved. The CDR3 is 13 amino acids. V was clipped by 4 bases and J by 7 bases, with 11 bases between them. Germline values: CDR1 SGHRS, CDR2 YFSETQ. The CDR3 spells CASSLGSTEKLFF. CDR3 in DNA: TGCGCCAGCAGCCTCGGCAGCACTGAAAAACTGTTTTTT.

J is TRBJ2-1 and V is TRBV7-3; tentatively, D is TRBD2 (6 bases). V lost 3 bases to trimming and J lost 3 bases, with 9 bases between them. Germline CDR1 is SGHTA and CDR2 is FQGTGA. The CDR3 covers 14 residues. Here the CDR3 DNA reads TGTGCCAGCAGCTTCGGGACTGACTACAATGAGCAGTTCTTC. Its translation is CASSFGTDYNEQFF.

The chain is built from TRBV7-9 and TRBJ2-5; possibly TRBD1 or TRBD2 for D (5 bases each). Trimming cost V 1 base and J 4 bases, with 7 bases left between them. Per germline, CDR1 SEHNR and CDR2 FQNEAQ (reference sequence). This CDR3 contains 13 residues. CDR3: CASSLDGTETQYF. The CDR3 DNA is TGTGCCAGCAGCTTAGATGGGACAGAGACCCAGTACTTC.

The chain employs TRBV19 and TRBJ1-1; 10 bases agree with TRBD1. Germline CDR1 LNHDA, CDR2 SQIVND (reference sequence). The CDR3 sequence is 14 residues long. J lost 6 bases, V lost 4 bases, and 5 bases had no gene match. CDR3 coding DNA: TGTGCCAGTAGTAGAGACAGGGGGCGGTCTGAAGCTTTCTTT. As protein: CASSRDRGRSEAFF.

A few counts support this clone. This chain uses TRBV10-1 with TRBJ2-1; 10 positions match TRBD1. Germline V gene data show CDR1 as WNHNN and CDR2 as SYGVQD (reference sequence). This CDR3 has 12 amino acids. The junction had 1 base not matched to a gene; V was cut back by 9 bases and J by 5 bases. CDR3 sequence reads: CARGQGDNEQFF. The CDR3 coding sequence is TGCGCCAGAGGACAGGGGGACAATGAGCAGTTCTTC.

This chain links TRBV7-6 with TRBJ2-1, with 14 bases matching TRBD2. V lost 5 bases and J lost 0; bases outside the gene matches: 9. Germline V CDR1 and CDR2: SGHVS, FNYEAQ. This CDR3 has 19 amino acids. The CDR3 spells CASSPRLAGGSSSYNEQFF. CDR3 nucleotide sequence: TGTGCCAGCAGCCCTAGACTAGCGGGAGGGTCGTCCTCCTACAATGAGCAGTTCTTC.

The chain joins TRBV27 to TRBJ2-3; 11 nucleotides align to TRBD1. In germline, CDR1 is MNHEY, CDR2 SMNVEV (reference sequence). This CDR3 is built from 14 residues. The V segment lost 6 bases and the J segment 7 bases; nucleotides outside the gene matches: 6. The CDR3 protein is CASSRGQGANTQYF. In DNA, the CDR3 is TGTGCCAGCAGCCGTGGACAGGGGGCAAATACGCAGTATTTT.

The chain combines TRBV27 with TRBJ1-5, with TRBD1 identical over 10 bases. Germline trimming cut 5 bases from V and 0 bases from J; bases unmatched to any gene: 10. The CDR3 has 18 amino acids. Germline CDR1 is MNHEY and CDR2 is SMNVEV (reference sequence). The CDR3 is CASSPRTGGPVSNQPQHF. The CDR3 DNA reads TGTGCCAGCAGTCCGCGGACAGGGGGACCCGTTAGCAATCAGCCCCAGCATTTT.

DNA of the CDR3: TGTGCCAGCAGTTCGGACAGGCCCCAGCATTTT. Its translation is CASSSDRPQHF. The chain recombines TRBV28 with TRBJ1-5; D possibly corresponds to TRBD1 (6 bases). CDR3 length equals 11 residues. Looked up from germline, CDR1 is MDHEN and CDR2 is SYDVKM. The V end was cut by 4 bases, the J end by 9 bases, with 7 bases between. Supplemented by reference TRBV28 and TRBJ1-5, the full variable domain reads DVKVTQSSRYLVKRTGEKVFLECVQDMDHENMFWYRQDPGLGLRLIYFSYDVKMKEKGDIPEGYSVSREKKERFSLILESASTNQTSMYLCASSSDRPQHFGDGTRLSIL.

The chain recombines TRBV19 with TRBJ2-5; 8 positions agree with TRBD1. This CDR3 contains 13 residues. V gave up 5 bases and J gave up 4 bases; unmatched junction bases: 3. Germline loops: CDR1 LNHDA, CDR2 SQIVND (reference sequence). Written as DNA, the CDR3 is TGTGCCAGTAGTGTCGACAGGGGAGAGACCCAGTACTTC. This encodes CASSVDRGETQYF.

The rearrangement links TRBV2 to TRBJ1-2; the match to TRBD1 covers 7 bases. CDR3 length: 15 residues. Germline CDR1 is SNHLY and CDR2 is FYNNEI. Trimming removed 0 bases from V and 0 bases from J; junction bases left unmatched: 1. The CDR3 DNA sequence: TGTGCCAGCAGTGAAGCGGGGACAGCTAACTATGGCTACACCTTC. Its translation is CASSEAGTANYGYTF. The whole variable domain, filled in from reference TRBV2 and TRBJ1-2, reads EPEVTQTPSHQVTQMGQEVILRCVPISNHLYFYWYRQILGQKVEFLVSFYNNEISEKSEIFDDQFSVERPDGSNFTLKIRSTKLEDSAMYFCASSEAGTANYGYTFGSGTRLTVV.

This clone has just a few counts. This rearrangement joins TRBV30 to TRBJ1-1; D gene uncertain. Germline assignment: CDR1 GTSNPN and CDR2 SVGIG (reference sequence). Trimming stripped 1 base from V and 3 bases from J, with 9 bases between. The CDR3 consists of 13 residues. CDR3 sequence (DNA): TGTGCCTGGAGTGGAGGGTATGACACTGAAGCTTTCTTT. This translates into CAWSGGYDTEAFF. The full variable domain, its missing parts supplied by reference TRBV30 and TRBJ1-1, is SQTIHQWPATLVQPVGSPLSLECTVEGTSNPNLYWYRQAAGRGLQLLFYSVGIGQISSEVPQNLSASRPQDRQFILSSKKLLLSDSGFYLCAWSGGYDTEAFFGQGTRLTVV.

This sequence joins TRBV7-9 and TRBJ2-7, with 11 positions matching TRBD2. The CDR3 consists of 13 residues. Germline V gives CDR1 SEHNR, CDR2 FQNEAQ (reference sequence). After removal of 4 bases from V and 6 bases from J, the junction contained 2 bases not matched to a gene. This CDR3 reads CASSSGLAGEQYF. The CDR3 DNA follows: TGTGCCAGCAGCTCAGGACTAGCGGGCGAGCAGTACTTC.

As for this clone: Other DNA sequences from this sample encode an identical CDR3 as well. This chain links TRBV5-5 with TRBJ1-4, with TRBD1 matching over 7 bases. CDR3 length: 16 residues. Germline V CDR1 and CDR2: SGHKS, YYEKEE (reference sequence). J gave up 8 bases and V 4 bases, and 14 bases lay outside the gene matches. CDR3 region: CASSATGTAVGEKLFF. DNA for the CDR3: TGTGCCAGCAGCGCAACAGGGACAGCTGTCGGCGAAAAACTGTTTTTT.

This clone was observed a handful of times. This chain uses TRBV28 with TRBJ1-5; possible D gene TRBD1, 6 bases. In germline, CDR1 is MDHEN, CDR2 SYDVKM. CDR3 length equals 14 residues. Deletions cut 2 bases from V and 5 bases from J, with 10 bases between. The CDR3 region has the DNA TGTGCCAGCAGTTTAGATCAGGGGCATCAGCCCCAGCATTTT. It codes for CASSLDQGHQPQHF.

The chain has TRBV7-9 and TRBJ1-1; D is uncertain. V dropped 1 base and J dropped 11 bases, with 14 bases sitting between them. The CDR3 consists of 13 residues. Germline lookup yields CDR1 SEHNR and CDR2 FQNEAQ (reference sequence). Written as DNA, the CDR3 is TGTGCCAGCAGCTTAGGAGGATGGTCTGGGGCTTTCTTT. This translates into CASSLGGWSGAFF. The full variable domain, with the rest looked up from reference TRBV7-9 and TRBJ1-1, is DTGVSQNPRHKITKRGQNVTFRCDPISEHNRLYWYRQTLGQGPEFLTYFQNEAQLEKSRLLSDRFSAERPKGSFSTLEIQRTEQGDSAMYLCASSLGGWSGAFFGQGTRLTVV.

V gene TRBV15 combines with J gene TRBJ2-3; D is undetermined. There are 15 residues in the CDR3. Germline V CDR1 and CDR2: LNHNV, YYDKDF (reference sequence). The ends were cut back, 0 bases at V and 2 bases at J, with 9 bases in the middle. The CDR3 loop is CATSREFGPTDTQYF. In nucleotides, the CDR3 is TGTGCCACCAGCAGAGAGTTTGGGCCCACAGATACGCAGTATTTT.

The genes are TRBV30 and TRBJ1-2, with 10 bases matching TRBD1. The CDR3 runs 15 residues. With V trimmed by 1 base and J by 7 bases, 9 bases remained unmatched. CDR1 and CDR2 (germline): GTSNPN, SVGIG (reference sequence). The CDR3 coding sequence is TGTGCCTGGAGTGAGACAGGGGGCGCGATCTCTGGCTACACCTTC. This translates into CAWSETGGAISGYTF.

CDR3 amino acids: CASSDMWKLFF. The CDR3 nucleotides read TGTGCCAGCAGTGATATGTGGAAACTGTTTTTT. This chain links TRBV2 with TRBJ1-4; D not resolved. Germline V CDR1 and CDR2: SNHLY, FYNNEI. V was shortened by 3 bases and J by 11 bases, with 7 bases between the two germline ends. The CDR3 consists of 11 residues.

V is TRBV7-6 and J is TRBJ2-5; D unclear. V lost 5 bases to trimming and J lost 4 bases, with 14 bases between them. The CDR3 covers 14 residues. Germline loops: CDR1 SGHVS, CDR2 FNYEAQ. For the CDR3, the DNA is TGTGCCAGCAGCCAGGTATCGGCAGGAGAGACCCAGTACTTC. Its protein is CASSQVSAGETQYF.

This clone was detected only once. The V call is TRBV6-1, the J call TRBJ1-5; weak D call: TRBD1 (5 bases). Germline CDR1 reads MNHNS; CDR2 reads SASEGT. The CDR3 sequence is 13 residues long. The V end lost 0 bases, the J end lost 11 bases, and 11 bases lay between the germline ends. CDR3 DNA sequence: TGTGCCAGCAGTGAAGCCGAGGGGATTGCCCAGCATTTT. The encoded protein is CASSEAEGIAQHF.

The chain joins TRBV5-1 to TRBJ1-1; D uncertain. The germline V gene encodes CDR1 SGHRS and CDR2 YFSETQ. There are 12 residues in the CDR3. V was clipped by 4 bases and J by 7 bases, with 11 bases between them. The CDR3 sequence is CASSRGSGEAFF. The CDR3 DNA sequence: TGCGCCAGCAGCCGAGGGTCAGGTGAAGCTTTCTTT.

The chain links TRBV25-1 to TRBJ2-1; 8 bases agree with TRBD1. The CDR3 is made up of 16 amino acids. Germline values: CDR1 MGHDK, CDR2 SYGVNS. Trimming at V came to 3 bases and at J to 0 bases, leaving 4 bases not matched to a gene. This chain's CDR3 is CASSDNRGSSYNEQFF. The CDR3 DNA is TGTGCCAGCAGTGACAACAGGGGGAGCTCCTACAATGAGCAGTTCTTC.

This clone is a singleton in its sample. CDR3 region: CASSQGMNTEAFF. The CDR3 DNA reads TGTGCCAGCAGCCAGGGAATGAACACTGAAGCTTTCTTT. The rearrangement uses TRBV6-5 and TRBJ1-1, with a weak D call TRBD1 (5 bases). The CDR3 length is 13 residues. The germline CDR1 and CDR2 sequences are MNHEY and SVGAGI. Trimming took 6 bases from V and 0 from J, leaving 8 bases between them.

The chain joins TRBV27 to TRBJ2-2; D not resolved. Per germline, CDR1 MNHEY and CDR2 SMNVEV (reference sequence). CDR3 length: 12 amino acids. V gave up 3 bases and J gave up 2 bases, with 1 base separating them. CDR3 sequence: CASSFNTGELFF. DNA for the CDR3: TGTGCCAGCAGTTTCAACACCGGGGAGCTGTTTTTT.